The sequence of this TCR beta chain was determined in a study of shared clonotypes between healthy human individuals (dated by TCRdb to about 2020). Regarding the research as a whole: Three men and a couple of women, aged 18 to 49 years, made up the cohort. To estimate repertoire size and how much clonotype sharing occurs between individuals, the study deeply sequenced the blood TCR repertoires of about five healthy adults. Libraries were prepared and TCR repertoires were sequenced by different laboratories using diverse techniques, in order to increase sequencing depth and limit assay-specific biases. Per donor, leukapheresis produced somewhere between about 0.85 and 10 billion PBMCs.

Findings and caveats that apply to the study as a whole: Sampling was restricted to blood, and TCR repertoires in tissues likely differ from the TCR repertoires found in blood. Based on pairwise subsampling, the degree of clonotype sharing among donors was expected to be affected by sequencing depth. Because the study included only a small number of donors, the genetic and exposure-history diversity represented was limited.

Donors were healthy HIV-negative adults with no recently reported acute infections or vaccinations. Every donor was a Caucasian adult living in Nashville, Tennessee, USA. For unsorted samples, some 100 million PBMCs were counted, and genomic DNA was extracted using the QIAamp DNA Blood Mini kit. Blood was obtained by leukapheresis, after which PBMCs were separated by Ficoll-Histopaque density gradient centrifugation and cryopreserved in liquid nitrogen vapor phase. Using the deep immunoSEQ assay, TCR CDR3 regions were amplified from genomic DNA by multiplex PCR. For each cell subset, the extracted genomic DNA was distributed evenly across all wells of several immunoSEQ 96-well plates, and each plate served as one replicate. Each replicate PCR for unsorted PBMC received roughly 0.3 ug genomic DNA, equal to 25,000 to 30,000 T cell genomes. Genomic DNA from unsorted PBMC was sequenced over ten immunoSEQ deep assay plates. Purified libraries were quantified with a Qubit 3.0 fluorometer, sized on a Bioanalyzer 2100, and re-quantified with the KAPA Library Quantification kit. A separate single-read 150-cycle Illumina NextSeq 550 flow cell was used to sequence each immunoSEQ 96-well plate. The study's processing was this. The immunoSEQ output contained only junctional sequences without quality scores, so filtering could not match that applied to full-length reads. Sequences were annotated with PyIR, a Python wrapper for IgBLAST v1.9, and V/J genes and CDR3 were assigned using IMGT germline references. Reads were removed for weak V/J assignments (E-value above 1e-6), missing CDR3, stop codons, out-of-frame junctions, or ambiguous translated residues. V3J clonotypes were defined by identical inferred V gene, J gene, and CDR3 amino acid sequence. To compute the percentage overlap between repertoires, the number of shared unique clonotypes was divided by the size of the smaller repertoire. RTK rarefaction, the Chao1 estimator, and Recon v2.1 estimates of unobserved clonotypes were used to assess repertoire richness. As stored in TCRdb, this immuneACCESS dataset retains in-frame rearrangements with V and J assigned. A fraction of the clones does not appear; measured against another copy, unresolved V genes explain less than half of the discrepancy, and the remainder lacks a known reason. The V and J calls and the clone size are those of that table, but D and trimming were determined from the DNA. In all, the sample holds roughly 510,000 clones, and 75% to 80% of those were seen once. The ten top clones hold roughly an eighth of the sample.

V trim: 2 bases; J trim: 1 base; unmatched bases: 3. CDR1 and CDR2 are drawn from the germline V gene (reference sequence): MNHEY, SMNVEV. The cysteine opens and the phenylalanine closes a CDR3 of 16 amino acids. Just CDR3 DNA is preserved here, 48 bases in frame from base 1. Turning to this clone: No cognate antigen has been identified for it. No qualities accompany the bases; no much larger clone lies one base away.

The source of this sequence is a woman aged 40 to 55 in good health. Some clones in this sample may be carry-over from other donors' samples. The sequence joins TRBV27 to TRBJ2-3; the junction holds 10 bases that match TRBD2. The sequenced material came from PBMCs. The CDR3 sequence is CASSLASGRGTDTQYF. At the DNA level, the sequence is TGTGCCAGCAGTTTAGCTAGCGGGAGAGGCACAGATACGCAGTATTTT.